The rows below give T cell receptor beta chains drawn from one sample of a study of cytomegalovirus exposure and HLA in healthy donors. TCRdb's copy holds only in-frame clones and misses some; the assay was immunoSEQ multiplex PCR. The data show some 99,000 clones, less than 70% seen once. Sequencing was performed on PBMCs. These receptor sequences come from a female donor in good health and CMV-seronegative. CDR3s include the opening cysteine and the closing phenylalanine or tryptophan. D genes are given only for firm matches. A row's size may be missing; if present it is once, few, many or a size class.

>TRBV10-3|TRBJ1-1|.|.
CAISESGTTEAFF
TGTGCCATCAGTGAGTCCGGTACCACTGAAGCTTTCTTT
>TRBV6-5|TRBJ1-2|.|.
CASRQGGPLYGYTF
TGTGCCAGCAGGCAGGGTGGTCCCCTTTATGGCTACACCTTC
>TRBV5-5|TRBJ2-5|few|.
CASSWQGFPQETQYF
TGTGCCAGCAGCTGGCAGGGATTCCCCCAAGAGACCCAGTACTTC
>TRBV6-6|TRBJ1-5|.|.
CASSYEGGRYQPQHF
TGTGCCAGCAGTTACGAAGGGGGACGGTACCAGCCCCAGCATTTT
>TRBV2|TRBJ2-2|.|TRBD2
CASRGTSGITGELFF
TGTGCCAGCAGAGGGACTAGCGGGATCACCGGGGAGCTGTTTTTT
>TRBV15|TRBJ2-7|.|.
CATSRDLSGKASYEQYF
TGTGCCACCAGCAGAGATCTATCAGGGAAAGCCTCCTACGAGCAGTACTTC
>TRBV30|TRBJ2-7|few|.
CAWRAASYEQYF
TGTGCCTGGAGGGCTGCATCCTACGAGCAGTACTTC
>TRBV6-5|TRBJ2-7|.|.
CASSYSSGLIDEQYF
TGTGCCAGCAGTTACTCTTCGGGACTGATTGACGAGCAGTACTTC
>TRBV5-8|TRBJ1-3|.|.
CASSLSGFGNTIYF
TGTGCCAGCAGCTTGTCAGGGTTCGGAAACACCATATATTTT
>TRBV30|TRBJ2-1|.|.
CAWSAPREQFF
TGTGCCTGGAGTGCCCCGAGGGAGCAGTTCTTC
>TRBV19|TRBJ2-1|.|TRBD2
CASSPPGLDNEQFF
TGTGCCAGTAGTCCCCCGGGACTAGACAATGAGCAGTTCTTC